Below are 9 T cell receptor beta chains sequenced from a single sample in a study of early T cells in non-severe SARS-CoV-2 infection. TCRdb reanalysed the 5' RACE reads using MiXCR and keeps one entry per CDR3 protein. Among about 61,000 distinct CDR3 sequences listed, 7.5% to 10% were seen once. Input material: whole blood. The receptors come from an adult who was a healthcare worker with PCR-confirmed SARS-CoV-2 infection or an uninfected control (not recorded which).

This clonotype was found a few times. CDR3 DNA: TGTGCCAGCACCCCTAGGCGGGGTGAGCAGTTCTTC. Translating gives CASTPRRGEQFF. This chain links TRBV5-6 with TRBJ2-1; a weak D match, TRBD2 (6 bases). V was trimmed by 6 bases and J by 9 bases, leaving 13 bases between them. Germline-derived CDR1 and CDR2 are SGHDT and YYEEEE. The CDR3 contains 12 residues.

This clonotype was seen many times. The DNA for the CDR3 is TGTGCCAGCAGCACCGGGACGGGCCCCTACAATGAGCAGTTCTTC. Protein sequence: CASSTGTGPYNEQFF. The chain recombines TRBV7-9 with TRBJ2-1; D could derive from TRBD1 or TRBD2 (5 bases each). Germline V gene lookup returns CDR1 SEHNR and CDR2 FQNEAQ (reference sequence). This CDR3 has 15 residues. V dropped 5 bases and J dropped 2 bases, with 13 bases sitting between them. The complete variable domain, with remaining parts taken from reference TRBV7-9 and TRBJ2-1, reads DTGVSQNPRHKITKRGQNVTFRCDPISEHNRLYWYRQTLGQGPEFLTYFQNEAQLEKSRLLSDRFSAERPKGSFSTLEIQRTEQGDSAMYLCASSTGTGPYNEQFFGPGTRLTVL.

The chain links TRBV12-3 or TRBV12-4 to TRBJ2-5, with TRBD2 matching over 7 bases. The CDR3 runs to 17 residues. V shed 6 bases and J 2 bases; nucleotides not matched to a gene: 15. The CDR3 bases are TGTGCCAGCAGCGCCCCCATGAAGCGGGGTTATCAAGAGACCCAGTACTTC. It is translated as CASSAPMKRGYQETQYF.

The CDR3 reads CASSLQPGTEAFF. For the CDR3, the DNA is TGCGCCAGCAGTTTACAGCCAGGGACTGAAGCTTTCTTT. The chain has TRBV5-1 and TRBJ1-1; tentatively, D is TRBD1 (5 bases). The V gene lost 5 bases and the J gene lost 5 bases, with 13 bases spanning the gap. Per the germline V gene, CDR1 is SGHRS and CDR2 is YFSETQ. CDR3 length: 13 amino acids.

In this sample, this clonotype turned up many times. This chain uses TRBV5-6 with TRBJ2-7; maybe TRBD2 (5 bases). The CDR3 covers 12 residues. CDR1 and CDR2 (germline): SGHDT, YYEEEE. Trimming stripped 5 bases from V and 3 bases from J, with 9 bases between. DNA for the CDR3: TGTGCCAGCAGTTCCGGGAACTACGAGCAGTACGTC. Protein sequence: CASSSGNYEQYV.

This clonotype was detected many times. V and J are TRBV5-1 and TRBJ1-3; possible D gene TRBD1, 5 bases. The CDR3 covers 14 residues. Trimming removed 6 bases from V and 2 bases from J, with 12 bases in between. Germline loops: CDR1 SGHRS, CDR2 YFSETQ. The CDR3 reads CASTGGSPGNTIYF. CDR3 coding DNA: TGCGCCAGCACCGGGGGGTCTCCTGGAAACACCATATATTTT.

The gene calls are TRBV27 and TRBJ1-6; possibly TRBD1 for D (6 bases). Per the germline V gene, CDR1 is MNHEY and CDR2 is SMNVEV (reference sequence). The CDR3 is made up of 14 amino acids. V lost 7 bases, J lost 9 bases, and 16 bases lay in between. For the CDR3, the DNA is TGTGCCAGCACAAGAGACAGGCCGAGTTCACCCCTCCACTTT. Amino acids: CASTRDRPSSPLHF.

This clonotype was seen a handful of times. The chain employs TRBV6-1 and TRBJ2-1; D call uncertain. The CDR3 loop spans 15 amino acids. Per the germline V gene, CDR1 is MNHNS and CDR2 is SASEGT. The ends were cut back, 5 bases at V and 0 bases at J, with 11 bases in the middle. The CDR3 DNA reads as TGTGCCAGCAGTCACAAGCCCTACTCCTACAATGAGCAGTTCTTC. Translating gives CASSHKPYSYNEQFF.

V usage is TRBV4-1 and J usage is TRBJ2-3; D gene ambiguous. CDR3 size: 14 residues. V was trimmed by 1 base and J by 6 bases, leaving 11 bases between them. The germline CDR1 and CDR2 sequences are MGHRA and YSYEKL. CDR3 coding DNA: TGCGCCAGCAGCCAAGCCCCAATTGTTGATACGCAGTATTTT. Protein product: CASSQAPIVDTQYF.